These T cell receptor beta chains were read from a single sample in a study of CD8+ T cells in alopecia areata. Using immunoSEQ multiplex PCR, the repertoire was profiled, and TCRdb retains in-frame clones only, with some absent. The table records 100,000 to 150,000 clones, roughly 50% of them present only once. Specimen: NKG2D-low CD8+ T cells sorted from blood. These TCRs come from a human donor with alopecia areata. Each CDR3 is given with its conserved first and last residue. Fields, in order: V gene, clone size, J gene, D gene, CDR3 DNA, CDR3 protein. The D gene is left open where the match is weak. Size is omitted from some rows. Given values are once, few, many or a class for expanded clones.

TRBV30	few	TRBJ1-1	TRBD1	TGTGCCTGGAGTGTACTCCCTGGACAGGGCGCAAGTGAAGCTTTCTTT	CAWSVLPGQGASEAFF
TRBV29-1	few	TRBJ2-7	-	TGCAGCGTCCTGCATTACGAGCAGTACTTC	CSVLHYEQYF
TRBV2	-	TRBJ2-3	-	TGTGCCAGCAGTTCCGAGCGACTTACCACAGATACGCAGTATTTT	CASSSERLTTDTQYF
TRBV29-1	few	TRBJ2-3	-	TGCAGCCTAGGGTTAGACAGGCTGTCATTAGATACGCAGTATTTT	CSLGLDRLSLDTQYF
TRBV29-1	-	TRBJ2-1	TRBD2	TGCAGCGTGACTAGCGGGAATTACAATGAGCAGTTCTTC	CSVTSGNYNEQFF
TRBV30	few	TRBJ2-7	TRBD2	TGTGCCTGGAGTTCAACGGGGGGGGACCACCCATACTACGAGCAGTACTTC	CAWSSTGGDHPYYEQYF
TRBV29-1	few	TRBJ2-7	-	TGCAGCGTTCGAATGGGGAAAGAGCAGTACTTC	CSVRMGKEQYF
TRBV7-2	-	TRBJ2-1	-	TGTGCCAGCAGCTTAGGGGGGGCGGATGAGCAGTTCTTC	CASSLGGADEQFF
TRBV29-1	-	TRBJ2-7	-	TGCAGCGTGGGGACCTTGGGCGAGCAGTACTTC	CSVGTLGEQYF
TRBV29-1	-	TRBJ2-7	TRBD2	TGCAGCGTTGAGCAACCTAGCGGGAGTCCCGAGCAGTACTTC	CSVEQPSGSPEQYF
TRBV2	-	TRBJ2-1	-	TGTGCCAGCAAGGGAGAGGGGGGGTACAATGAGCAGTTCTTC	CASKGEGGYNEQFF
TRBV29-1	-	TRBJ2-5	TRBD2	TGCAGCGTCCTCCAGACCGGGACTAGAATAAGCCAGTACTTC	CSVLQTGTRISQYF
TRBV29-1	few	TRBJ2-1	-	TGCAGCCCCCTAACAGGTCTTTTCTACAATGAGCAGTTCTTC	CSPLTGLFYNEQFF
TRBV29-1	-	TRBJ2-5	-	TGCAGCGTTGAGGTACCGTACCAAGAGACCCAGTACTTC	CSVEVPYQETQYF
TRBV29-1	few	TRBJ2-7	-	TGCAGCGTTGACGAAAACTACGAGCAGTACTTC	CSVDENYEQYF
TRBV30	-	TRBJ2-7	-	TGTGCCCACCGTAGAAACGACGGGTACGAGCAGTACTTC	CAHRRNDGYEQYF
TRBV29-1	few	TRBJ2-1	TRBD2	TGCAGCGTTGTTTCCGGGACTAGCGGACACAATGAGCAGTTCTTC	CSVVSGTSGHNEQFF
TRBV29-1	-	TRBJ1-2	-	TGCAGCGTTGTATGGGGGAACGGCTACACCTTC	CSVVWGNGYTF
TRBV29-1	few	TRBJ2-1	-	TGCAGCGTTGAAATCCCAGCCACCGGCTCCTACAATGAGCAGTTCTTC	CSVEIPATGSYNEQFF
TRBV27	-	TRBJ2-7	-	TGTGCCACGGTGAACTCTGGGGAGCAGTACTTC	CATVNSGEQYF
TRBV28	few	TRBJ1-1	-	TGTGCCAGCACCGATCCGAACACTGAAGCTTTCTTT	CASTDPNTEAFF
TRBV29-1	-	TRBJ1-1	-	TGCAGCGTTGAAGATCCGAGGGGGTTGGACACTGAAGCTTTCTTT	CSVEDPRGLDTEAFF
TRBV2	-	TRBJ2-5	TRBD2	TGTGCCAACACGGGACTAGCGTGGGAGACCCAGTACTTC	CANTGLAWETQYF
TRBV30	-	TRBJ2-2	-	TGTGCCTGGAGTGTCATGTCCGGGGAGCTGTTTTTT	CAWSVMSGELFF
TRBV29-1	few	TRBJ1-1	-	TGCAGCGTGGTAAACGGGTACACCACTGAAGCTTTCTTT	CSVVNGYTTEAFF
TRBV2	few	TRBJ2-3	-	TGTGCCAGTGAGTTCACAGATACGCAGTATTTT	CASEFTDTQYF
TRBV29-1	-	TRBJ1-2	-	TGCAGCGTCCCCGTGGAGTATGGCTACACCTTC	CSVPVEYGYTF
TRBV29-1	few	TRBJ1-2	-	TGCAGCGTCCCGAGGGAGGACTATGGCTACACCTTC	CSVPREDYGYTF
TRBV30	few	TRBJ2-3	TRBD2	TGTGCCTGGAGTGTACTTGGGACTAGCGGGGAGGATACGCAGTATTTT	CAWSVLGTSGEDTQYF
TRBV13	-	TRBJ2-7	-	TGTGCCAGCAGCTTAGGCCGTGGAGGGGAGCAGTACTTC	CASSLGRGGEQYF
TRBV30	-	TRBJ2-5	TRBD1	TGTGCCTGGAGTGTGGACAGGGAAGGCGAGACCCAGTACTTC	CAWSVDREGETQYF
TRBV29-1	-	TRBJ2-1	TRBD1	TGCAGCGTTGAGGACAGGGGTGGCGATGAGCAGTTCTTC	CSVEDRGGDEQFF